A single sample is the source of the 16 T cell receptor beta chains below, sequenced in a study of shared clonotypes between healthy human individuals. The repertoire was sequenced with immunoSEQ multiplex PCR; TCRdb's copy has only in-frame clones and lacks some. The repertoire holds about 1.1 million clones, more than 75% seen once, with 0.52% in the top ten. The sample was memory CD4+ T cells from PBMCs. Documented subset: CD45RA-negative fraction. The receptors derive from a man in his late teens or twenties in good health. Some clones in this sample may be carry-over from other donors' samples.

CDR3 amino acids: CAWSKGGGELFF. The CDR3 DNA is TGTGCCTGGAGTAAAGGGGGCGGGGAGCTGTTTTTT. The rearrangement links TRBV30 to TRBJ2-2; D possibly corresponds to TRBD1 (6 bases). Germline loops: CDR1 GTSNPN, CDR2 SVGIG (reference sequence). The CDR3 has 12 residues. V was pared by 2 bases and J by 7 bases, with 8 bases between.

On this clone: At the DNA level, this CDR3 is encoded by other sequences in the same sample as well. V gene TRBV11-2 combines with J gene TRBJ1-1, with D unclear. Per the germline V gene, CDR1 is SGHAT and CDR2 is FQNNGV. The CDR3 contains 13 residues. Between the trimmed V and J ends, which lost 0 bases and 4 bases, there was a span of 6 bases. CDR3 bases: TGTGCCAGCAGCTTAGATCCGGGCACTGAAGCTTTCTTT. This codes for CASSLDPGTEAFF. Combining the CDR3 with reference TRBV11-2 and TRBJ1-1 gives the whole variable domain EAGVAQSPRYKIIEKRQSVAFWCNPISGHATLYWYQQILGQGPKLLIQFQNNGVVDDSQLPKDRFSAERLKGVDSTLKIQPAKLEDSAVYLCASSLDPGTEAFFGQGTRLTVV.

This clone came up a few times. The sample carries other DNA sequences with the same CDR3. CDR3 DNA sequence: TGTGCCAGCAGCTTGAACACTGAAGCTTTCTTT. Protein: CASSLNTEAFF. The chain uses TRBV5-4 and TRBJ1-1; the D is unclear. V gave up 1 base and J gave up 2 bases, with 0 bases separating them. This CDR3 region has 11 residues. Germline V gene sequence: CDR1 SGHNT, CDR2 YYREEE (reference sequence).

CDR3 nucleotides: TGTGCCGTACCGTCGACAGGGCGGAACACCGGGGAGCTGTTTTTT. Its protein is CAVPSTGRNTGELFF. This chain joins TRBV6-1 and TRBJ2-2; 7 bases map to TRBD1. The CDR3 has 15 residues. V was clipped by 11 bases and J by 1 base; unmatched bases: 10. Per germline, CDR1 MNHNS and CDR2 SASEGT.

The V gene is TRBV15, the J gene TRBJ1-3; D may be TRBD1 (5 bases). V gave up 1 base and J gave up 0 bases, with 7 bases separating them. The CDR3 sequence is 15 residues long. Germline V CDR1 and CDR2: LNHNV, YYDKDF (reference sequence). CDR3: CATSRGGLSGNTIYF. CDR3 nucleotides: TGTGCCACCAGCAGAGGGGGCCTCTCTGGAAACACCATATATTTT.

The V gene is TRBV11-2, the J gene TRBJ1-3; 7 bases map to TRBD1. The V gene's germline CDR1 is SGHAT and CDR2 FQNNGV. The CDR3 runs 16 residues. The ends lost 4 bases at V and 4 bases at J; junction bases unmatched: 10. CDR3 DNA sequence: TGTGCCAGCAGCTCAATGGGACAGAGATCAGGAAACACCATATATTTT. It yields the protein CASSSMGQRSGNTIYF. Looking up the rest from reference TRBV11-2 and TRBJ1-3 gives the full variable domain: EAGVAQSPRYKIIEKRQSVAFWCNPISGHATLYWYQQILGQGPKLLIQFQNNGVVDDSQLPKDRFSAERLKGVDSTLKIQPAKLEDSAVYLCASSSMGQRSGNTIYFGEGSWLTVV.

Comments on this clone: This may arise from a read error, as a much more abundant clone is one base away. The chain combines TRBV13 with TRBJ2-2, with D uncertain. Per the germline V gene, CDR1 is PRHDT and CDR2 is FYEKMQ (reference sequence). Trimming took off 0 bases at V and 6 bases at J, with 2 bases between the two ends. The CDR3 covers 12 residues. CDR3 bases: TGTGCCAGCAGCTTAGGCCCCGGGGAGCTGTTTTTT. Translation: CASSLGPGELFF.

The chain recombines TRBV7-9 with TRBJ2-6, with D uncertain. This CDR3 spans 13 amino acids. The germline gives CDR1 SEHNR, CDR2 FQNEAQ (reference sequence). V dropped 1 base and J dropped 12 bases, with 10 bases sitting between them. This chain's CDR3 is CASSLGTPGVLTF. The DNA for the CDR3 is TGTGCCAGCAGCTTAGGGACGCCTGGCGTCCTGACTTTC.

V gene TRBV9 combines with J gene TRBJ1-1; 10 positions match TRBD1. Germline-derived CDR1 and CDR2 are SGDLS and YYNGEE. The J segment lost 4 bases and the V segment lost 4 bases, leaving 7 bases of the junction unmatched. CDR3 length: 15 amino acids. The CDR3 nucleotides are TGTGCCAGCAGCTCTACCGGACAGGGGGTCACTGAAGCTTTCTTT. Its protein product is CASSSTGQGVTEAFF.

V is TRBV11-2 and J is TRBJ2-1; 8 bases fit TRBD2. CDR1 and CDR2 (germline): SGHAT, FQNNGV. The CDR3 consists of 17 residues. J lost 7 bases, V lost 6 bases, and 17 bases had no gene match. In DNA, the CDR3 is TGTGCCAGCAGTCCTACGTCCGGGAGGGCCAAGGAAAATGAGCAGTTCTTC. It codes for CASSPTSGRAKENEQFF.

The chain uses TRBV18 and TRBJ2-3; 9 nucleotides align to TRBD2. Unmatched junction bases numbered 7, after V lost 3 bases and J lost 3 bases. The V gene's germline CDR1 is KGHSH and CDR2 LQKENI. The CDR3 totals 16 residues. The CDR3 reads CASSPILAGQTDTQYF. CDR3 nucleotides: TGTGCCAGCTCACCGATCCTAGCGGGACAGACAGATACGCAGTATTTT.

The rearrangement uses TRBV4-1 and TRBJ1-1; D unresolved. The CDR3 has 16 amino acids. V was cut by 4 bases and J by 2 bases, with 17 bases left in between. Germline V gene lookup returns CDR1 MGHRA and CDR2 YSYEKL. Here the CDR3 reads CASSPFGSKSNTEAFF. The CDR3 DNA reads TGCGCCAGCAGCCCTTTTGGGAGTAAGAGCAACACTGAAGCTTTCTTT.

This clone came up once. This rearrangement joins TRBV7-8 to TRBJ2-7; no reliable D call. This CDR3 has 16 amino acids. V gave up 4 bases and J gave up 7 bases, with 23 bases separating them. CDR1 is SGHVS, CDR2 FQNEAQ, per germline. The DNA for the CDR3 is TGTGCCAGCAGCTCGCTCCCTGGAGAGCCGGTGGGGGAGCAGTACTTC. This gives the protein CASSSLPGEPVGEQYF.

Only one count was recorded for this clone. The chain combines TRBV5-1 with TRBJ2-2, with TRBD2 matching 10 bases. CDR3 length equals 14 residues. V lost 2 bases to trimming and J lost 6 bases; unmatched junction nucleotides: 1. In germline, CDR1 is SGHRS, CDR2 YFSETQ. CDR3 DNA sequence: TGCGCCAGCAGCTTTAGCGGGAGGTCCGGGGAGCTGTTTTTT. This encodes CASSFSGRSGELFF.

The V call is TRBV19, the J call TRBJ1-1; D unresolved. V was trimmed by 4 bases and J by 1 base, leaving 7 bases between them. Germline V gives CDR1 LNHDA, CDR2 SQIVND (reference sequence). The CDR3 is 13 residues long. The CDR3 protein is CASSRVQNTEAFF. The CDR3 DNA reads TGTGCCAGTAGTAGGGTCCAGAACACTGAAGCTTTCTTT.

V usage is TRBV6-6 and J usage is TRBJ1-2, with D possibly being TRBD1 (5 bases). Germline V gene data show CDR1 as MNHNY and CDR2 as SVGAGI (reference sequence). The CDR3 runs to 8 residues. For the CDR3, the DNA is TGTCTTGGAGGGGACTACACCTTC. It translates to CLGGDYTF.